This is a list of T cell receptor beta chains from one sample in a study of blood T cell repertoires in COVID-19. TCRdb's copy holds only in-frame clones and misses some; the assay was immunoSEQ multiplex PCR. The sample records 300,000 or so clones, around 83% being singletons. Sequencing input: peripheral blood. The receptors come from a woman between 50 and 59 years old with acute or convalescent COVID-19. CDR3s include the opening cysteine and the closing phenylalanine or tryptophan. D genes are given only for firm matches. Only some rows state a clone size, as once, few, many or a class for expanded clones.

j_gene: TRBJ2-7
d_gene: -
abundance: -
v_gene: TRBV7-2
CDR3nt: TGTGCCAGCAGCTTAGGGGGGGTTAGGTCCTACGAGCAGTACTTC
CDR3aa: CASSLGGVRSYEQYF

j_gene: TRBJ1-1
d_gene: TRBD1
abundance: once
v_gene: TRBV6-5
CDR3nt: TGTGCCAGCAGTCAACAGGGGGCGATGACTGAAGCTTTCTTT
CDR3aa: CASSQQGAMTEAFF

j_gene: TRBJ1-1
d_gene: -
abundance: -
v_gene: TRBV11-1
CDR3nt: TGTGCCAGCAGCCCCGGGGGGAGGAACACTGAAGCTTTCTTT
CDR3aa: CASSPGGRNTEAFF

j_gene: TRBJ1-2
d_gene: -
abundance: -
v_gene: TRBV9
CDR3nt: TGTGCCAGCAGCGTTACAGGGTATGGCTACACCTTC
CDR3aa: CASSVTGYGYTF

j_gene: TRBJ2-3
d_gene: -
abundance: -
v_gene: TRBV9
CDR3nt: TGTGCCAGCAGCGTAGTGGGCAGCACAGATACGCAGTATTTT
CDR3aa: CASSVVGSTDTQYF

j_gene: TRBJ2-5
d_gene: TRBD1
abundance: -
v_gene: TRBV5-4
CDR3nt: TGTGCCAGCAGCTCCCAACAGGGGATCCAAGAGACCCAGTACTTC
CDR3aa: CASSSQQGIQETQYF

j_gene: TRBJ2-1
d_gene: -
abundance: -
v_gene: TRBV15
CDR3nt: TGTGCCACCGGGTCAGGGTATGAGCAGTTCTTC
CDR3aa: CATGSGYEQFF

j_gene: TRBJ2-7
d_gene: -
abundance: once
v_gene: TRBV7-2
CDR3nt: TGTGCCAGCAGCTTAGCGCAGGATTACTACGAGCAGTACTTC
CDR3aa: CASSLAQDYYEQYF

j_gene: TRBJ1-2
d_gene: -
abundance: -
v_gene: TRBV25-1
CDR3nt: TGTGCCAGCAGAGCCTCCGGGGCAGGGGCACCCTATGGCTACACCTTC
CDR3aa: CASRASGAGAPYGYTF

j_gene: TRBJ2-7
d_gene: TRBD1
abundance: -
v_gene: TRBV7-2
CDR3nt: TGTGCCAGCAGCCGGACAGGGGACGAGCAGTACTTC
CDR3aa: CASSRTGDEQYF

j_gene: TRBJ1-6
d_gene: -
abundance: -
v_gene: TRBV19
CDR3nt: TGTGCCAGTAGTTCCGGGACAAGGGGTTCACCCCTCCACTTT
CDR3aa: CASSSGTRGSPLHF